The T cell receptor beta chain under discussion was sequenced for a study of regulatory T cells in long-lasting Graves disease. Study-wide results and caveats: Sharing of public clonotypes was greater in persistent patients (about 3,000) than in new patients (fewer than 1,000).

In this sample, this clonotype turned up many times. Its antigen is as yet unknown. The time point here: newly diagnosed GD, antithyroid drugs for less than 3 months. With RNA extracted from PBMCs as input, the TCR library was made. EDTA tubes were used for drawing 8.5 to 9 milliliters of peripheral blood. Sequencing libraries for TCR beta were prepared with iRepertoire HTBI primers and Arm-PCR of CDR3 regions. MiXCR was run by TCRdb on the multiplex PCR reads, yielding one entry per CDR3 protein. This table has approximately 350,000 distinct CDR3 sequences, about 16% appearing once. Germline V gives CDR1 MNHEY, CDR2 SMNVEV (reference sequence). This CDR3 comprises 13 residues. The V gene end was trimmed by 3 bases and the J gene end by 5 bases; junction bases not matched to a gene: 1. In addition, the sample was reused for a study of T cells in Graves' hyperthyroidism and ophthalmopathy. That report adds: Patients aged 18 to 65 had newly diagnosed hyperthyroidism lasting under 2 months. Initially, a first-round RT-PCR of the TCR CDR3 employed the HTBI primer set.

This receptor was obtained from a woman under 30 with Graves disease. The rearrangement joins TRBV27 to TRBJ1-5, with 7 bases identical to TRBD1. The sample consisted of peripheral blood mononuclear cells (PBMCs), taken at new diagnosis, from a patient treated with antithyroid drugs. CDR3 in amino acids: CASSFDRDQPQHF. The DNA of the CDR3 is TGTGCCAGCAGTTTTGACAGGGATCAGCCCCAGCATTTT.